This T cell receptor beta chain was documented in a study of cytomegalovirus exposure and HLA in healthy donors. Study overall: From donors who were HLA-typed, an early data release held approximately 91 million unique TCRs.

Concerning this clone itself: Its antigen remains unknown.

Amplification used 60 Vbeta primers and 13 Jbeta primers. The table came from immunoSEQ multiplex PCR; TCRdb's copy has only in-frame clones and leaves some out. The profile shows about 230,000 clones, about 85% of them singletons. Study-level findings and limits: A cluster of highly shared sequence variants was likely a sequencing artifact.

The sequence derives from a human donor in good health. The source material was PBMCs.

The CDR3 protein is CASSQGRGTRTDTQYF. CDR3 DNA: TGTGCCAGCAGCCAAGGTCGAGGGACTAGGACAGATACGCAGTATTTT. The gene calls are TRBV4-2 and TRBJ2-3, with 8 bases aligning to TRBD2. This CDR3 region has 16 residues. The junction had 6 bases not matched to a gene; V was cut back by 1 base and J by 3 bases. The germline V gene encodes CDR1 LGHNA and CDR2 YNFKEQ.